This T cell receptor (beta chain) was identified during a study of tissue T cells after allogeneic stem cell transplantation. Study information: Of the grafts for graft-versus-host disease patients, several were unmodified and three CD34-selected. Findings of the study overall: Across patients, clones rarely overlapped, yet motif clusters were shared tissue-specifically.

This CDR3 is built from 13 residues. Trimming shortened V by 7 bases and J by 2 bases, and 9 bases separated the two germline ends. Germline V gene data show CDR1 as SNHLY and CDR2 as FYNNEI. TCRbeta CDR3 was sequenced at survey depth with template counts. Here immunoSEQ multiplex PCR was the method, and the copy in TCRdb shows in-frame clones only, minus some. This sample has about 43,000 clones; 92% occur once, and the top ten carry 3.8%. Comment on this clone: Its antigen is not identified.

This specimen was blood, taken before transplantation. The sequence came from a woman between 35 and 75 years old who later had graft-versus-host disease after an allogeneic stem cell transplant. This chain links TRBV2 with TRBJ2-4; D gene uncertain. The CDR3 sequence: CASTSYTKNIQYF. CDR3 nucleotide sequence: TGTGCCAGCACGAGTTATACCAAAAACATTCAGTACTTC.